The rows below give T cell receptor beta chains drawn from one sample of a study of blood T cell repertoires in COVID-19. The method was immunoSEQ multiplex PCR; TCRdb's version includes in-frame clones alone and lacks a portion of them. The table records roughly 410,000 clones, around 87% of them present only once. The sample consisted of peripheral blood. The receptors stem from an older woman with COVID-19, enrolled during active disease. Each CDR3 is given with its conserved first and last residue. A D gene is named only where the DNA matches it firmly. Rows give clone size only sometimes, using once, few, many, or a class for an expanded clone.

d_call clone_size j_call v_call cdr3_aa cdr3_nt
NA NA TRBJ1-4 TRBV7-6 CASSELQGPAQKLFF TGTGCCAGCAGCGAACTGCAGGGGCCGGCCCAAAAACTGTTTTTT
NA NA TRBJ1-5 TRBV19 CASSVQSGAQHF TGTGCCAGTAGTGTCCAATCGGGGGCCCAGCATTTT
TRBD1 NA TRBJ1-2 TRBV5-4 CASSAVQGGYGYTF TGTGCCAGCAGCGCCGTACAGGGGGGCTATGGCTACACCTTC
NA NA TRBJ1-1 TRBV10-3 CAIRARDTEAFF TGTGCCATCAGGGCCAGGGACACTGAAGCTTTCTTT
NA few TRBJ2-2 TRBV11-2 CASSLDRNTGELFF TGTGCCAGCAGCTTAGACAGGAACACCGGGGAGCTGTTTTTT
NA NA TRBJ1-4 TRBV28 CATGGGQGEKLFF TGTGCCACCGGGGGGGGGCAGGGTGAAAAACTGTTTTTT
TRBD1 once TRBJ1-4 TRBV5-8 CASSLGQGAEEKLFF TGTGCCAGCAGTTTGGGACAGGGGGCGGAGGAAAAACTGTTTTTT
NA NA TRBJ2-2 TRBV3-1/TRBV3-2 CASSQVTPKGGTRSNTGELFF TGTGCCAGCAGCCAAGTTACGCCTAAAGGGGGTACGCGGTCGAACACCGGGGAGCTGTTTTTT
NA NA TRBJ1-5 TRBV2 CASSELAGGPSQPQHF TGTGCCAGCAGTGAGTTGGCGGGAGGGCCGAGTCAGCCCCAGCATTTT
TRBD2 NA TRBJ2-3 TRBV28 CASSLGTTSARGADTQYF TGTGCCAGCAGTTTAGGTACGACTAGCGCGAGGGGTGCAGATACGCAGTATTTT
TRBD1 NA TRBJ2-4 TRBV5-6 CASSQLQGVAKNIQYF TGTGCCAGCAGCCAACTACAGGGGGTAGCCAAAAACATTCAGTACTTC
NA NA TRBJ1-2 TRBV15 CATSPPGVRGYTF TGTGCCACCAGCCCGCCGGGGGTGAGAGGCTACACCTTC
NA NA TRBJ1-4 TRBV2 CASSVRPGVNEKLFF TGTGCCAGCAGTGTCAGACCGGGAGTTAATGAAAAACTGTTTTTT
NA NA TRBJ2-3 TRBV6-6 CASSGRGSGTDTQYF TGTGCCAGCAGTGGACGGGGGAGCGGGACAGATACGCAGTATTTT
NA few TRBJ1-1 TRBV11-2 CASSSQLNTEAFF TGTGCCAGCAGCTCTCAGTTGAACACTGAAGCTTTCTTT
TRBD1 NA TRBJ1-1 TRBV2 CASTNSGTGPTEAFF TGTGCCAGTACAAACTCCGGGACAGGGCCGACTGAAGCTTTCTTT
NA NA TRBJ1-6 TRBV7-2 CASSLGSQSYNSPLHF TGTGCCAGCAGCCTAGGAAGTCAGTCCTATAATTCACCCCTCCACTTT
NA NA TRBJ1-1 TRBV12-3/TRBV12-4 CASSIDNTEAFF TGTGCCAGCAGCATAGATAACACTGAAGCTTTCTTT
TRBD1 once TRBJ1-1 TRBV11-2 CASDRGLNTEAFF TGTGCCAGCGACAGGGGGTTGAACACTGAAGCTTTCTTT
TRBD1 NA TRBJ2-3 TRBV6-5 CASSFRDRVTDTQYF TGTGCCAGCAGTTTCAGGGACAGGGTCACAGATACGCAGTATTTT
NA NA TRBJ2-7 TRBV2 CASRDSQLYEQYF TGTGCCAGCAGGGACAGCCAGCTCTACGAGCAGTACTTC
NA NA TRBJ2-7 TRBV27 CASSLLTKSYEQYF TGTGCCAGCAGTTTACTGACAAAAAGCTACGAGCAGTACTTC
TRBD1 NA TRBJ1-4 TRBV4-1 CASSQDGTGGPEKLFF TGCGCCAGCAGCCAAGATGGGACAGGGGGCCCTGAAAAACTGTTTTTT
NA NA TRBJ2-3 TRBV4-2 CASSRGEGGYADTQYF TGTGCCAGCAGCAGGGGGGAGGGGGGCTACGCAGATACGCAGTATTTT
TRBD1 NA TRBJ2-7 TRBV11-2 CASSSRDRGTYEQYF TGTGCCAGCAGCTCCAGGGACAGGGGCACCTACGAGCAGTACTTC
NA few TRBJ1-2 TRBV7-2 CASSFVNYGYTF TGTGCCAGCAGCTTCGTAAACTATGGCTACACCTTC
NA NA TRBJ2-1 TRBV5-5 CASSLGHRTGNEQFF TGTGCCAGCAGCTTGGGTCACAGAACTGGGAATGAGCAGTTCTTC
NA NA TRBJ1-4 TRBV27 CASSSQGANEKLFF TGTGCCAGCAGTTCACAGGGAGCTAATGAAAAACTGTTTTTT
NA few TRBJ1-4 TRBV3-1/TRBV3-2 CASSSGTFGEKLFF TGTGCCAGCAGTTCCGGGACTTTCGGGGAAAAACTGTTTTTT
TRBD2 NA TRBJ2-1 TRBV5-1 CASSLEVGASGGNEQFF TGCGCCAGCAGCTTGGAGGTCGGGGCTAGCGGGGGTAATGAGCAGTTCTTC
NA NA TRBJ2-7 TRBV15 CATSREILSSYEQYF TGTGCCACCAGCAGAGAAATCCTGAGCTCCTACGAGCAGTACTTC
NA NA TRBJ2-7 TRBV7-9 CASSLPGQSFYEQYF TGTGCCAGCAGCTTACCCGGACAGAGTTTCTACGAGCAGTACTTC
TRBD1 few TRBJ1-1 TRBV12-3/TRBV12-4 CASSFGQGAEAFF TGTGCCAGCAGTTTTGGGCAGGGGGCCGAAGCTTTCTTT
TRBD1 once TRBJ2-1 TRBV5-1 CASSPLRDRNNEQFF TGCGCCAGCAGCCCACTACGGGACAGGAACAATGAGCAGTTCTTC
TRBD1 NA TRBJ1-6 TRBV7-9 CASSKRQGGNSPLHF TGTGCCAGCAGCAAAAGACAGGGTGGGAATTCACCCCTCCACTTT
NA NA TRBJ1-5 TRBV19 CASSIKGLNNQPQHF TGTGCCAGTAGTATAAAGGGGTTGAACAATCAGCCCCAGCATTTT
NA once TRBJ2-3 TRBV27 CASTPPGSVHTQYF TGTGCCAGCACCCCCCCGGGGTCGGTGCATACGCAGTATTTT
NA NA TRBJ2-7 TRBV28 CASIPGTSYEQYF TGTGCCAGCATCCCCGGGACATCCTACGAGCAGTACTTC
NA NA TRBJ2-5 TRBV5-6 CASTLRGWGETQYF TGTGCCAGCACCTTACGGGGGTGGGGAGAGACCCAGTACTTC
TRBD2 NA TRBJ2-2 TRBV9 CASSVGTLAGGPNTGELFF TGTGCCAGCAGCGTAGGGACCTTAGCGGGGGGACCGAACACCGGGGAGCTGTTTTTT
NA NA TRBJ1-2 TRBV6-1 CASSEVTAPNYGYTF TGTGCCAGCAGTGAAGTCACAGCCCCTAACTATGGCTACACCTTC
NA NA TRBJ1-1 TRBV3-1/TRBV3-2 CASSHGQYTEAFF TGTGCCAGCAGCCACGGACAGTACACTGAAGCTTTCTTT
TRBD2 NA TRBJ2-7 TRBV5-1 CASSREVGAYEQYF TGCGCCAGCAGCCGGGAGGTGGGAGCTTACGAGCAGTACTTC
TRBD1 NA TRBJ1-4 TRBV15 CATSSDRVGEKLFF TGTGCCACCAGTTCGGACAGGGTGGGGGAAAAACTGTTTTTT
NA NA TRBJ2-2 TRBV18 CASSPRTYTGELFF TGTGCCAGCTCACCGAGAACTTACACCGGGGAGCTGTTTTTT
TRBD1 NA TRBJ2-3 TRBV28 CASSLPGQGGADTQYF TGTGCCAGCAGTTTGCCTGGACAGGGGGGGGCAGATACGCAGTATTTT
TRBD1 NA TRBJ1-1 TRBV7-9 CASSKDRENTEAFF TGTGCCAGCAGCAAGGACAGGGAGAACACTGAAGCTTTCTTT
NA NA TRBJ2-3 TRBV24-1 CATSDLGQPDTQYF TGTGCCACCAGTGATTTGGGGCAGCCAGATACGCAGTATTTT
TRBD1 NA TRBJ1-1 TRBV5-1 CASSPPGTGVPTEAFF TGCGCCAGCAGCCCCCCCGGGACAGGGGTCCCCACTGAAGCTTTCTTT
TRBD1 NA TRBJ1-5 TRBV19 CASYSGTAAQPQHF TGTGCCAGTTACTCTGGGACAGCAGCTCAGCCCCAGCATTTT